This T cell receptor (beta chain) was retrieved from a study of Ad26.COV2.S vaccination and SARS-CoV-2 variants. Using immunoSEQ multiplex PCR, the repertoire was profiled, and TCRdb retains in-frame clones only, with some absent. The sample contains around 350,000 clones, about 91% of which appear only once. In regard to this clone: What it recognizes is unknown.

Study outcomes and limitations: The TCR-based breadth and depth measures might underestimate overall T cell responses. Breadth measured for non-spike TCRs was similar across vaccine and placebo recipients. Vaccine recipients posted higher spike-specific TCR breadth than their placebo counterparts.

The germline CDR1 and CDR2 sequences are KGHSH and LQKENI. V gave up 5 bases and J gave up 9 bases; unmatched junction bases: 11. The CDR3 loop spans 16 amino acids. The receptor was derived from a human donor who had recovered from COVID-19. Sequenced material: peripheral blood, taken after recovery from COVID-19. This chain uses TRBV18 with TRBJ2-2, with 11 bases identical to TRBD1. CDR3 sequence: CASSSPLDRGLRELFF. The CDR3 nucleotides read TGTGCCAGCTCATCGCCCCTGGACAGGGGGCTTAGGGAGCTGTTTTTT.